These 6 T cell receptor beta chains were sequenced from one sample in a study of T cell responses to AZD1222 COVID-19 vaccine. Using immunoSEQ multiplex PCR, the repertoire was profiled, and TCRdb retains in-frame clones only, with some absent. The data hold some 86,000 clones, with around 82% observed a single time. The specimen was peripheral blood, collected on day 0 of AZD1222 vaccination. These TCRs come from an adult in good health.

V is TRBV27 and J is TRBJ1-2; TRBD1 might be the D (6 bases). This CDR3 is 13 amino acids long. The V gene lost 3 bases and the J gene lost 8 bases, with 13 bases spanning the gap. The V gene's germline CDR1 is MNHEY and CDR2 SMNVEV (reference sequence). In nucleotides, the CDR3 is TGTGCCAGCAGTTTCTCCCAGGGGCGAGGCTACACCTTC. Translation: CASSFSQGRGYTF.

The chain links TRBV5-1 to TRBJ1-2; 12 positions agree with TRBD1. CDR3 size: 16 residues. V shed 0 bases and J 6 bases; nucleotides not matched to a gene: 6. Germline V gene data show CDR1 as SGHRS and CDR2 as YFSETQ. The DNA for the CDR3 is TGCGCCAGCAGCTTGGGCCGGGACAGGGGGCTTAATGGCTACACCTTC. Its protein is CASSLGRDRGLNGYTF.

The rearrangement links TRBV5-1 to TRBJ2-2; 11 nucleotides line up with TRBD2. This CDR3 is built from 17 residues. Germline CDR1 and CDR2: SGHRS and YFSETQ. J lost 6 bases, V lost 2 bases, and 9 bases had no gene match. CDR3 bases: TGCGCCAGCAGCTTACTATTAGCGGGAGGGCCCTCCGGGGAGCTGTTTTTT. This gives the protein CASSLLLAGGPSGELFF.

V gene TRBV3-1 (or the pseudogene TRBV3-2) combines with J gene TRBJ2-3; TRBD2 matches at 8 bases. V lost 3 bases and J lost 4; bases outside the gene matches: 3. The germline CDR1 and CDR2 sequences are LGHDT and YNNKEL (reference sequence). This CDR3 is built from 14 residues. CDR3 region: CASSHREGPDTQYF. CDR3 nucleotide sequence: TGTGCCAGCAGCCACCGGGAGGGGCCAGATACGCAGTATTTT.

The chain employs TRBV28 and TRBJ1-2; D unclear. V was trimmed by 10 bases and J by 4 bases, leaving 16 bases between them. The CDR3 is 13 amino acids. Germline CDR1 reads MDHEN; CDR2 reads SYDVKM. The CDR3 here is CAIPGGEPYGYTF. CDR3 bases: TGTGCCATCCCCGGCGGGGAGCCCTATGGCTACACCTTC.

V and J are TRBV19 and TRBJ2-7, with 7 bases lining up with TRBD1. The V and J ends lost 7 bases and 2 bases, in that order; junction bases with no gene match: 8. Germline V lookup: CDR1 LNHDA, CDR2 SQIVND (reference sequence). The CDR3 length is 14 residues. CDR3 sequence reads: CASTSRDSPYEQYF. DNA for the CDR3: TGTGCCAGTACCTCAAGGGACAGTCCCTACGAGCAGTACTTC. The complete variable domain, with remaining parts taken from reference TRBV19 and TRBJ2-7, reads DGGITQSPKYLFRKEGQNVTLSCEQNLNHDAMYWYRQDPGQGLRLIYYSQIVNDFQKGDIAEGYSVSREKKESFPLTVTSAQKNPTAFYLCASTSRDSPYEQYFGPGTRLTVT.